Each of the 7 T cell receptor beta chains below was sequenced from the same sample in a study of blood T cells in healthy people across ages. Next came a second PCR, run for about 6 to 12 cycles, which used a sample-barcoded 5' primer along with a J-beta primer mix. One entry per CDR3 protein, called by TCRdb with MiXCR from the 5' RACE reads. Here the sample spans approximately 900,000 distinct CDR3 sequences, about 29% being singletons. This sample also appeared in a second study, on T cells of mothers and their children.

The sample comprised blood. These receptors originate from a middle-aged woman in good health.

This clonotype was detected once. The rearrangement joins TRBV2 to TRBJ2-1, with D possibly called TRBD1 or TRBD2 (6 bases each). The tail of the sequence fits TRBJ2-7 better, so the J call may be wrong. The CDR3 is made up of 15 amino acids. Germline-derived CDR1 and CDR2 are SNHLY and FYNNEI. The CDR3 coding sequence is TGTGCCAGCAGTGACTTGGGGGGCGCCTACAATGAGCAGTACTTC. Protein: CASSDLGGAYNEQYF.

Written as DNA, the CDR3 is TGTGCCAGCAGTACGAGATACTATGGCTACACCTTC. Its translation is CASSTRYYGYTF. The V gene is TRBV28, the J gene TRBJ1-2; D ambiguous. The CDR3 consists of 12 residues. The V gene lost 5 bases and the J gene lost 3 bases, with 7 bases spanning the gap. Germline V gene lookup returns CDR1 MDHEN and CDR2 SYDVKM.

Ten or more counts support this clonotype. The chain has TRBV24-1 and TRBJ2-3; 7 positions match TRBD2. V gave up 2 bases and J gave up 3 bases; unmatched junction bases: 7. The germline V gene encodes CDR1 KGHDR and CDR2 SFDVKD. The CDR3 has 16 residues. CDR3 sequence reads: CATSDYQAGRTDTQYF. The CDR3 nucleotides read TGTGCCACCAGTGATTACCAAGCGGGGAGGACAGATACGCAGTATTTT.

This clonotype has just a few counts. A junction boundary mismatches the germline segment, possibly from a read error. This chain links TRBV20-1 with TRBJ2-7; 7 nucleotides agree with TRBD1. Germline CDR1 DFQATT, CDR2 SNEGSKA (reference sequence). The CDR3 is 16 residues long. The CDR3 loop reads CSGRRPPRDRSDEQYF. The CDR3 bases are TGCAGTGGTAGAAGACCTCCCCGGGACAGATCGGACGAGCAGTACTTC.

The genes are TRBV6-1 and TRBJ2-2; 9 bases map to TRBD1. CDR1 and CDR2 from the germline V gene are MNHNS and SASEGT. After removal of 4 bases from V and 6 bases from J, the junction contained 9 bases not matched to a gene. CDR3 length equals 16 residues. CDR3 in amino acids: CASSAPRDRDSGELFF. CDR3 sequence (DNA): TGTGCCAGCAGTGCCCCACGGGACAGGGATTCCGGGGAGCTGTTTTTT.

The V and J genes are TRBV27 and TRBJ2-3; 8 bases are shared with TRBD2. With V trimmed by 3 bases and J by 2 bases, 4 bases remained unmatched. This CDR3 has 15 amino acids. Germline CDR1 is MNHEY and CDR2 is SMNVEV (reference sequence). The CDR3 coding sequence is TGTGCCAGCAGTTTTAGCGGGGTAGCCACAGATACGCAGTATTTT. Amino acids: CASSFSGVATDTQYF.

Of note for this clonotype: A much larger clone is a single base away; this may be a read error. J is TRBJ2-5 and V is TRBV12-3 or TRBV12-4; 7 bases align to TRBD1. The CDR3 spans 14 residues. The V segment lost 4 bases and the J segment 14 bases; nucleotides outside the gene matches: 16. CDR3 nucleotides: TGTGCCAGCAGTTACTACAGGGGCCCCTACGAGCACTACTTC. The encoded protein is CASSYYRGPYEHYF.